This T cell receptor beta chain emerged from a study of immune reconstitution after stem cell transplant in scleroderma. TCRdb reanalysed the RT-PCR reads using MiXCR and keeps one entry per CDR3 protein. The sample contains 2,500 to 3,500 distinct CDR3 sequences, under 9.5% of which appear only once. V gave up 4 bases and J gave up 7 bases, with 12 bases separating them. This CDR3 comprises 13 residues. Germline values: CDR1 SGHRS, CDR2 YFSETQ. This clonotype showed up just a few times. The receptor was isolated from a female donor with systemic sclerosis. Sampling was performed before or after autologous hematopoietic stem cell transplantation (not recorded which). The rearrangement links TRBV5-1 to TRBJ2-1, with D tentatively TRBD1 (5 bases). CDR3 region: CASSPQGGNEQFF. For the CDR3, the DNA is TGCGCCAGCAGCCCCCAGGGTGGAAATGAGCAGTTCTTC.